A selection of T cell receptor beta chains follows, all from one sample in a study of blood T cell repertoires in COVID-19. Sequencing used immunoSEQ multiplex PCR; TCRdb keeps in-frame clones, though not all of them. The data hold over 200,000 clones, with 84% observed a single time. Sequencing was done on a sample of peripheral blood. These receptors originate from a woman aged 80 or older with COVID-19, enrolled during active disease. Both conserved end residues are trimmed from each CDR3. Clone size is stated in some rows and not others, as once, few, many or a class when expanded.

V	J	size	CDR3
TRBV9	TRBJ2-5	-	ASSVEGGGETQY
TRBV4-1	TRBJ2-5	-	ASSRQHDGETQY
TRBV7-9	TRBJ1-1	-	ASSPRLGAGGNAEAF
TRBV3-1/TRBV3-2	TRBJ1-3	-	ASRGRNTIY
TRBV2	TRBJ2-5	-	ASSWREGETQY
TRBV27	TRBJ2-5	few	ASSHSTRIGAQY
TRBV6-6	TRBJ1-2	-	ASSDRRSGYT
TRBV6-5	TRBJ2-7	-	ASSNGYEQY
TRBV4-1	TRBJ2-5	few	ASSQGKDAGGETQY
TRBV6-5	TRBJ1-5	once	ASTTGGSQPQH
TRBV28	TRBJ2-1	-	ASRGEGRSSQQF
TRBV15	TRBJ1-5	-	ATSGGRNNQPQH
TRBV18	TRBJ2-7	few	ASSPRQGIGEQY
TRBV12-3/TRBV12-4	TRBJ2-7	-	ASSLSLYEQY
TRBV2	TRBJ2-3	-	ASSEVSREDTQY
TRBV10-1	TRBJ1-5	-	ASSDRNQPQH
TRBV9	TRBJ2-2	-	ASSGGTGGLDGELF
TRBV2	TRBJ2-1	-	ASSETWGGEPYNEQF
TRBV3-1/TRBV3-2	TRBJ1-1	-	ASSDRVQGEAF
TRBV7-9	TRBJ2-1	-	ASSLGAGLDEQF
TRBV9	TRBJ2-7	-	ASSAPGLAGYEQY
TRBV19	TRBJ1-1	-	ASSMARPGVNTEAF
TRBV7-9	TRBJ2-7	-	ASSPGVSSYEQY
TRBV2	TRBJ2-3	-	ASSEMGLNTDTQY
TRBV3-1/TRBV3-2	TRBJ2-4	-	ASSDTGGLLKNIQY
TRBV11-2	TRBJ1-1	-	ASTLGTSTEAF
TRBV5-6	TRBJ1-3	-	ASSQNRVANTIY
TRBV19	TRBJ1-5	few	ATAGTGNQPQH